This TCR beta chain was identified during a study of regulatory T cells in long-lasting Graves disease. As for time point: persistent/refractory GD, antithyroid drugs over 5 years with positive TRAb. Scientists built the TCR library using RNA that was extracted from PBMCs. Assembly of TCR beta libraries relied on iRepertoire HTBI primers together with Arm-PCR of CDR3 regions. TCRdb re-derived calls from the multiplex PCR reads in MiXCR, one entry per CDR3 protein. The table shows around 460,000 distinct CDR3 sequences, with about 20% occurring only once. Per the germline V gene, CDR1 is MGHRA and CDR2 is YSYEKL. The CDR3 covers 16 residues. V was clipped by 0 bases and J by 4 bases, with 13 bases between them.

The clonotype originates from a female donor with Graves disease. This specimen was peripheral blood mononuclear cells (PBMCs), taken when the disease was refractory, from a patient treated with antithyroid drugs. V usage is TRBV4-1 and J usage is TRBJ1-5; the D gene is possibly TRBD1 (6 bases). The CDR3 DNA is TGCGCCAGCAGCCAAGATTACGGGGGCGGTAATCAGCCCCAGCATTTT. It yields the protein CASSQDYGGGNQPQHF.